A single sample is the source of the 24 T cell receptor beta chains below, sequenced in a study of shared clonotypes between healthy human individuals. Here immunoSEQ multiplex PCR was the method, and the copy in TCRdb shows in-frame clones only, minus some. The sample includes 1,100,000 or so clones, 75% to 85% seen only once; the top ten take approximately 0.56%. The sample was memory CD4+ T cells from PBMCs. Subset: CD45RA-negative fraction. All receptors derive from a man aged 18-30 years in good health. Some clones in this sample may be carry-over from other donors' samples.

The chain has TRBV4-3 and TRBJ2-7; D is ambiguous. The CDR3 spans 14 residues. From germline, CDR1 is LGHNA and CDR2 YSLEER. V was trimmed by 1 base and J by 2 bases, leaving 9 bases between them. For the CDR3, the DNA is TGCGCCAGCAGCCAAGCTCGTGGGACCTACGAGCAGTACTTC. This gives the protein CASSQARGTYEQYF.

This chain joins TRBV5-8 and TRBJ2-7; TRBD2 matches at 10 bases. Germline-derived CDR1 and CDR2 are SGHTS and YDEGEE. V was pared by 3 bases and J by 3 bases, with 6 bases of the junction left unmatched. The CDR3 sequence is 15 residues long. Here the CDR3 DNA reads TGTGCCAGCAGCTCGAGGACTAGCGGTTACTACGAGCAGTACTTC. As protein: CASSSRTSGYYEQYF.

This clone showed up just a few times. The chain links TRBV30 to TRBJ2-7; 7 positions agree with TRBD2. The trim removed 4 bases at V and 2 bases at J, leaving 11 bases unmatched. This CDR3 has 15 amino acids. CDR1 is GTSNPN and CDR2 is SVGIG in the germline V gene (reference sequence). The CDR3 DNA reads as TGTGCCTGGACGGAACGGGGGACTACTCCCTACGAGCAGTACTTC. This gives the protein CAWTERGTTPYEQYF.

Note on this clone: Other DNA sequences in the same sample also yield this CDR3. V gene TRBV28 combines with J gene TRBJ1-2; the match to TRBD1 covers 8 bases. Germline V lookup: CDR1 MDHEN, CDR2 SYDVKM. The CDR3 has 13 residues. V gave up 5 bases and J gave up 5 bases; unmatched junction bases: 4. The CDR3 nucleotides read TGTGCCAGCAGTCCGACAGGGGATTATGGCTACACCTTC. Its protein product is CASSPTGDYGYTF.

This chain connects TRBV9 to TRBJ2-3, with D tentatively TRBD1 or TRBD2 (5 bases each). The germline CDR1 and CDR2 sequences are SGDLS and YYNGEE. The length of the CDR3 is 15 residues. Deletions cut 4 bases from V and 0 bases from J, with 12 bases between. CDR3 nucleotide sequence: TGTGCCAGCAGCCCCGGGACCCATAGCACAGATACGCAGTATTTT. This codes for CASSPGTHSTDTQYF.

This rearrangement joins TRBV19 to TRBJ2-1; TRBD2 is a possible D gene (6 bases). Germline V gives CDR1 LNHDA, CDR2 SQIVND (reference sequence). Trimming took 7 bases from V and 8 from J, leaving 24 bases between them. The CDR3 extends over 16 amino acids. The CDR3 DNA reads TGTGCCAGTACCGATGAGGAGGGGATTCAGGACGATGAGCAGTTCTTC. This sequence encodes CASTDEEGIQDDEQFF.

This clone appeared once. The chain carries TRBV18 and TRBJ2-1; TRBD2 agrees at 7 bases. Trimming took 3 bases from V and 7 from J; bases not matched to a gene: 6. Germline CDR1 reads KGHSH; CDR2 reads LQKENI. CDR3 length equals 14 residues. Here the CDR3 reads CASSPQLARNEQFF. The DNA of the CDR3 is TGTGCCAGCTCACCCCAACTAGCGAGGAATGAGCAGTTCTTC.

The rearrangement links TRBV25-1 to TRBJ2-5; D is unresolved. Germline V gene data show CDR1 as MGHDK and CDR2 as SYGVNS. The CDR3 is 15 residues long. V lost 3 bases to trimming and J lost 1 base, with 12 bases between them. The CDR3 sequence is CASSDTRPAQETQYF. The DNA of the CDR3 is TGTGCCAGCAGTGACACACGGCCAGCCCAAGAGACCCAGTACTTC.

This chain connects TRBV9 to TRBJ2-1, with 7 bases lining up with TRBD2. This CDR3 comprises 15 residues. Germline V gene data show CDR1 as SGDLS and CDR2 as YYNGEE. The V segment lost 3 bases and the J segment 2 bases; nucleotides outside the gene matches: 5. The CDR3 nucleotides read TGTGCCAGCAGCGAGAGGCGGGAGCCCTACAATGAGCAGTTCTTC. It translates to CASSERREPYNEQFF. Full variable domain (outside the CDR3, taken from reference TRBV9 and TRBJ2-1): DSGVTQTPKHLITATGQRVTLRCSPRSGDLSVYWYQQSLDQGLQFLIQYYNGEERAKGNILERFSAQQFPDLHSELNLSSLELGDSALYFCASSERREPYNEQFFGPGTRLTVL.

The V and J genes are TRBV27 and TRBJ2-7; weak D call: TRBD1 (9 bases). V was shortened by 3 bases and J by 4 bases, with 16 bases between the two germline ends. The CDR3 has 15 amino acids. The germline CDR1 and CDR2 sequences are MNHEY and SMNVEV (reference sequence). Here the CDR3 DNA reads TGTGCCAGCAGTTTTAGCGGGACAGGGTCTTACGAGCAGTACTTC. Translated, it gives CASSFSGTGSYEQYF.

The chain has TRBV30 and TRBJ1-1, with D maybe TRBD1 (5 bases). The CDR3 length is 14 residues. From germline, CDR1 is GTSNPN and CDR2 SVGIG (reference sequence). V was pared by 2 bases and J by 0 bases, with 10 bases between. CDR3 bases: TGTGCCTGGAGTTTTCGCAGGGTGAACACTGAAGCTTTCTTT. Its protein product is CAWSFRRVNTEAFF. The entire variable domain, with the rest obtained from reference TRBV30 and TRBJ1-1, is as follows: SQTIHQWPATLVQPVGSPLSLECTVEGTSNPNLYWYRQAAGRGLQLLFYSVGIGQISSEVPQNLSASRPQDRQFILSSKKLLLSDSGFYLCAWSFRRVNTEAFFGQGTRLTVV.

The genes are TRBV10-2 and TRBJ2-5; D is unresolved. Germline CDR1 and CDR2: WSHSY and SAAADI. This CDR3 region has 11 residues. V lost 6 bases, J lost 4 bases, and 6 bases lay in between. CDR3 loop: CASSQVETQYF. The CDR3 DNA sequence: TGCGCCAGCAGCCAAGTAGAGACCCAGTACTTC.

Of note for this clone: A read error may account for a junction end that differs from germline. This specimen includes other DNA sequences encoding the same CDR3. The chain couples TRBV30 to TRBJ1-2, with D unclear. The length of the CDR3 is 12 residues. Germline CDR1 GTSNPN, CDR2 SVGIG (reference sequence). CDR3 sequence reads: CAWSRRAYGYTF. The CDR3 DNA reads as TGCGCCTGGAGTAGGCGGGCCTATGGCTACACCTTC.

The J gene is TRBJ2-3, the V gene TRBV2, with D tentatively TRBD1 (6 bases). V was cut by 5 bases and J by 0 bases, with 15 bases left in between. Germline-derived CDR1 and CDR2 are SNHLY and FYNNEI. The CDR3 sequence is 16 residues long. CDR3 nucleotide sequence: TGTGCCAGCAGTACGTCCCGGGACATAAGCACAGATACGCAGTATTTT. Protein: CASSTSRDISTDTQYF.

This clone was picked up one time. The sample contains more than one DNA sequence encoding this CDR3. V usage is TRBV5-1 and J usage is TRBJ1-5; 7 bases align to TRBD1. CDR1 and CDR2 (germline): SGHRS, YFSETQ. The CDR3 runs 14 residues. V was clipped by 3 bases and J by 3 bases; unmatched bases: 3. The CDR3 is CASSSGQSNQPQHF. In DNA form, the CDR3 reads TGCGCCAGCAGCTCGGGACAGTCCAATCAGCCCCAGCATTTT. The variable domain in full, completed from reference TRBV5-1 and TRBJ1-5, reads KAGVTQTPRYLIKTRGQQVTLSCSPISGHRSVSWYQQTPGQGLQFLFEYFSETQRNKGNFPGRFSGRQFSNSRSEMNVSTLELGDSALYLCASSSGQSNQPQHFGDGTRLSIL.

The chain employs TRBV27 and TRBJ1-4; TRBD1 might be the D (5 bases). Germline V gene sequence: CDR1 MNHEY, CDR2 SMNVEV (reference sequence). The length of the CDR3 is 14 residues. V lost 8 bases and J lost 9, with 19 bases in between. Written as DNA, the CDR3 is TGTGCCAGCTCACTGACAGCCACCGATCAAAAACTGTTTTTT. This encodes CASSLTATDQKLFF.

This clone was recorded only once. The V call is TRBV28, the J call TRBJ2-1; 7 nucleotides match TRBD2. With 4 bases clipped from V and 8 bases from J, the junction kept 11 bases outside the gene matches. The germline V gene has CDR1 MDHEN and CDR2 SYDVKM. The length of the CDR3 is 15 residues. For the CDR3, the DNA is TGTGCCAGCAGTTCCACGGGGGGTCGTCTCGATGAGCAGTTCTTC. Its protein is CASSSTGGRLDEQFF.

The gene calls are TRBV4-2 and TRBJ1-3; D gene uncertain. The V gene's germline CDR1 is LGHNA and CDR2 YNFKEQ. The CDR3 length is 16 residues. Trimming took off 0 bases at V and 1 base at J, with 10 bases between the two ends. CDR3 DNA sequence: TGTGCCAGCAGCCAAGATCCGTTCTTTTCTGGAAACACCATATATTTT. Translated, it gives CASSQDPFFSGNTIYF.

The chain joins TRBV28 to TRBJ2-5, with 10 bases aligning to TRBD2. Looked up from germline, CDR1 is MDHEN and CDR2 is SYDVKM. J was trimmed by 1 base and V by 6 bases; bases with no gene match: 2. The CDR3 extends over 14 amino acids. CDR3 in DNA: TGTGCCAGCAGACTAGCGGGGTCCCAAGAGACCCAGTACTTC. Its protein product is CASRLAGSQETQYF.

Note on this clone: Relative to the germline gene, one junction end is altered; a read error may explain this. This chain links TRBV27 with TRBJ1-2; D is perhaps TRBD1 (6 bases). Germline V gene data show CDR1 as MNHEY and CDR2 as SMNVEV (reference sequence). This CDR3 spans 15 amino acids. Written as DNA, the CDR3 is TGTGCCAGCAGCTTATCCAGGGGTGGGACATATGGCTACACCTTC. The encoded protein is CASSLSRGGTYGYTF.

The genes are TRBV6-4 and TRBJ1-1; 9 bases align to TRBD1. Germline assignment: CDR1 MRHNA and CDR2 SNTAGT. This CDR3 is built from 14 residues. J gave up 5 bases and V 6 bases, and 7 bases lay outside the gene matches. The CDR3 DNA reads TGTGCCAGCAGGGGACAGGGATGGGAGACTGAAGCTTTCTTT. This encodes CASRGQGWETEAFF.

The gene calls are TRBV5-4 and TRBJ2-5; D is possibly TRBD1 (5 bases). Per germline, CDR1 SGHNT and CDR2 YYREEE (reference sequence). V was cut by 0 bases and J by 4 bases, with 13 bases left in between. The CDR3 is 15 amino acids. CDR3 DNA: TGTGCCAGCAGCTTGGGTGGTACAGGTTCAGAGACCCAGTACTTC. This codes for CASSLGGTGSETQYF.

This chain connects TRBV28 to TRBJ1-3, with D tentatively TRBD1 (6 bases). Per the germline V gene, CDR1 is MDHEN and CDR2 is SYDVKM. Deletions cut 4 bases from V and 0 bases from J, with 10 bases between. This CDR3 comprises 15 residues. This CDR3 is CASSYTTGSGNTIYF. DNA of the CDR3: TGTGCCAGCAGTTATACGACAGGCTCTGGAAACACCATATATTTT.

This clone was picked up a small number of times. This chain links TRBV6-1 with TRBJ2-1, with 7 bases lining up with TRBD2. V dropped 7 bases and J dropped 7; count of bases not matched to a gene: 7. CDR3 length: 13 amino acids. Germline-derived CDR1 and CDR2 are MNHNS and SASEGT. The CDR3 nucleotides are TGTGCCAGCAAGAGGGCGGGAGCGAATGAGCAGTTCTTC. Amino acid sequence: CASKRAGANEQFF.